This TCR beta chain was captured by sequencing in a study of cytomegalovirus exposure and HLA in healthy donors. In the PCR, 60 Vbeta and 13 Jbeta primers were used. TCRdb keeps only in-frame clones here, not all; method: immunoSEQ multiplex PCR. This table has 150,000 to 200,000 clones, more than 60% appearing once. Specimen: PBMCs. The receptor's source is a female donor in good health and CMV-seronegative.

The CDR3 DNA reads TGTGCCAGCAGCTCCACTAGCGTCCATGAGCAGTTCTTC. This sequence encodes CASSSTSVHEQFF. This chain links TRBV6-5 with TRBJ2-1; 7 positions match TRBD2. This CDR3 contains 13 residues. After removal of 6 bases from V and 8 bases from J, the junction contained 7 bases not matched to a gene. Germline-derived CDR1 and CDR2 are MNHEY and SVGAGI.